This T cell receptor beta chain was identified during a study of blood T cell repertoires in COVID-19. Whole-study context: Nucleic acid was either cDNA or gDNA, and it came from T cells, B-cell-depleted T cells, or PBMCs.

Sequencing was performed with immunoSEQ multiplex PCR; in TCRdb, only in-frame clones are kept and a portion is missing. The sample shows about 200,000 clones, approximately 83% of them seen only once. Sequencing input: peripheral blood. This clonotype was obtained from a woman aged 40 to 55 with active or convalescent COVID-19.

CDR3 sequence: CASTFPTQRGYTF. CDR3 in DNA: TGTGCCAGCACTTTTCCGACTCAACGTGGCTACACCTTC. J is TRBJ1-2 and V is TRBV28; D not resolved. The germline V and J ends were trimmed by 7 bases and 7 bases, with 16 bases remaining between them. Germline lookup yields CDR1 MDHEN and CDR2 SYDVKM. The CDR3 totals 13 residues.